This T cell receptor (beta chain) was found in a study of long-term antiretroviral therapy in people with HIV. At the survey level, the v3.0 immunoSEQ assay was run. The data were produced by immunoSEQ multiplex PCR, yet TCRdb's version contains in-frame clones alone and is incomplete. This sample yields about 28,000 clones, of which roughly 90% are seen a single time; more than 1% belongs to the top ten. Germline V gene sequence: CDR1 MNHEY, CDR2 SMNVEV (reference sequence). The CDR3 sequence is 16 residues long. After removal of 5 bases from V and 5 bases from J, the junction contained 6 bases not matched to a gene.

The TCR originated in a man aged 50 to 60 with HIV. This rearrangement joins TRBV27 to TRBJ2-5; 15 bases align to TRBD2. The specimen was unsorted PBMCs, collected 2 years after starting antiretroviral therapy. Here the CDR3 reads CASSPGLAGGKETQYF. DNA for the CDR3: TGTGCCAGCAGTCCGGGACTAGCGGGAGGCAAGGAGACCCAGTACTTC.